These T cell receptor beta chains were read from a single sample in a study of CD8 T cells in ankylosing spondylitis. TCRdb re-called the 5' RACE reads with MiXCR, one entry per CDR3 protein. The table includes 250,000 to 400,000 distinct CDR3 sequences, around a tenth detected once. Material for sequencing was blood, either unsorted or a sorted T cell fraction (not recorded which). All receptors come from a female donor with ankylosing spondylitis or in good health (not recorded which). Each CDR3 is given with its conserved first and last residue. The D gene is left open where the match is weak. The size of a clone is reported for some rows only, either as once, few or many, or as a class for expanded clones.

J gene	D gene	V gene	clone size	CDR3 DNA	CDR3 protein
TRBJ1-3	NA	TRBV29-1	many	TGCAGCTGCAACTCTGGAAACACCATATATTTT	CSCNSGNTIYF
TRBJ1-2	NA	TRBV20-1	many	TGCAGTGCCCCTAACTATGGCTACACCTTC	CSAPNYGYTF
TRBJ2-1	NA	TRBV20-1	many	TGCAGTGCTAGAGATTTTAGGAGGGGGCGGAATGAGCAGTTCTTC	CSARDFRRGRNEQFF
TRBJ1-2	NA	TRBV28	many	TGTGCCAGCAGTTTATCCTCGGTGAATTTTGACTATGGCTACACCTTC	CASSLSSVNFDYGYTF
TRBJ2-2	TRBD2	TRBV20-1	few	TGCAGTGCTAGACCACCGGGACTAAAAAACGCCGGGGAGCTGTTTTTT	CSARPPGLKNAGELFF
TRBJ2-1	TRBD2	TRBV20-1	NA	TGCAGTGCGCGGACTAGCGGAGCCGTGCTAGTCAATGAGCAGTTCTTC	CSARTSGAVLVNEQFF
TRBJ2-2	TRBD1	TRBV28	few	TGTGCCAGCAGTTTATGGACAGGGGTCTCCGGGGAGCTGTTTTTT	CASSLWTGVSGELFF
TRBJ2-5	NA	TRBV9	many	TGTGCCAGCAGCGTAGACGAAGGGACCCAGTACTTC	CASSVDEGTQYF
TRBJ2-2	NA	TRBV12-3/TRBV12-4	many	TGTGCCAGCATCCCTACCGTCGGGGAGCTGTTTTTT	CASIPTVGELFF
TRBJ2-6	NA	TRBV5-1	NA	TGCGCCAGCAGCTTGGATCCCTCGAAGGGACATCGGCTCTCTGGGGCCAACGTCCTGACTTTC	CASSLDPSKGHRLSGANVLTF
TRBJ1-1	TRBD1	TRBV18	many	TGTGCCAGCTCACCGAGACAGGGCATGAACACTGAAGCTTTCTTT	CASSPRQGMNTEAFF
TRBJ1-1	NA	TRBV10-2	many	TGCGCCAGCAGTGAACAGAACACTGAAGCTTTCTTT	CASSEQNTEAFF
TRBJ1-6	NA	TRBV12-3/TRBV12-4	many	TGTGCCAGCAGGAATAATTCACCCCTCCACTTT	CASRNNSPLHF
TRBJ2-1	TRBD2	TRBV10-3	many	TGTGCCATCAGTGAGTCGGGACTAGCGGCCTACAATGAGCAGTTCTTC	CAISESGLAAYNEQFF
TRBJ2-7	TRBD1	TRBV6-1	many	TGTGCCAGCAGTGAATTCGGGACAGGGCTCTACGAGCAGTACTTC	CASSEFGTGLYEQYF
TRBJ1-6	NA	TRBV18	NA	TGTGCCAGCTCACCACCGGGAGGGAATCATTCACCCCTCCACTTT	CASSPPGGNHSPLHF
TRBJ1-3	NA	TRBV10-3	many	TGTGCCACGGGGTTCTCTGGAAACACCATATATTTT	CATGFSGNTIYF
TRBJ2-2	NA	TRBV5-4	NA	TGTGCCAGCAGCTTGGAGCAATACTCCGGGGAGCTGTTTTTT	CASSLEQYSGELFF
TRBJ1-6	NA	TRBV7-9	many	TGTGCCAGCAGCTTATTCCTCGATAGCTCCTATAATTCACCCCTCCACTTT	CASSLFLDSSYNSPLHF
TRBJ2-1	NA	TRBV5-1	NA	TGCGCCAGCAGCTTGGCCGGGGGCTACAATGAGCAGTCCTTC	CASSLAGGYNEQSF
TRBJ1-6	NA	TRBV20-1	many	TGCAGTGCTTCTAGTCTCAATAATTCACCCCTCCACTTT	CSASSLNNSPLHF
TRBJ2-1	TRBD2	TRBV6-1	many	TGTGCCAGCAGTGGCAGCGGGAGTCCGGCCTACAATGAGCAGTTCTTC	CASSGSGSPAYNEQFF
TRBJ2-1	TRBD1	TRBV7-2	NA	TGTGCCAGCAGGGGGACAGGCTACAATGAGCAGTTCTTC	CASRGTGYNEQFF
TRBJ1-3	TRBD1	TRBV7-6	NA	TGTGCCAGCAGCTCCACCCCGAACAGGGGAGCGAACACCATATATTTT	CASSSTPNRGANTIYF
TRBJ2-6	NA	TRBV20-1	many	TGCAGTGTCACAGGGATGGCTGGGGCCAACGTCCTGACTTTC	CSVTGMAGANVLTF
TRBJ1-6	TRBD1	TRBV4-2	NA	TGTGCCAGCAGCCAAGATCGGGGACAGAATTCACCCCTCCACTTT	CASSQDRGQNSPLHF
TRBJ1-1	NA	TRBV29-1	many	TGCAGCGTTTTCAAGGGGGTGACTGAAGCTTTCTTT	CSVFKGVTEAFF
TRBJ1-1	NA	TRBV4-1	few	TGCGCCAGCAGCCAAGGCCCCGGACAGAAAGCTTTCTTT	CASSQGPGQKAFF
TRBJ2-7	TRBD2	TRBV5-5	NA	TGTGCCAGCAGCGGGGCGGGAGGCCGTTCGGACGAGCAGTACTTC	CASSGAGGRSDEQYF
TRBJ2-5	NA	TRBV5-1	few	TGCGCCAGCAGCGACGTTGGGGGGTCAGAGACCCAGTACTTC	CASSDVGGSETQYF
TRBJ1-1	NA	TRBV5-5	few	TGTGCCAGCAGCTTGCACAGTACAACCTCGGGCACTGAAGCTTTCTTT	CASSLHSTTSGTEAFF
TRBJ1-5	NA	TRBV7-8	few	TGTGCCAGCAGCTTAGAGGCACGAGGTTTTGGCAATCAGCCCCAGCATTTT	CASSLEARGFGNQPQHF
TRBJ1-1	TRBD1	TRBV5-1	few	TGCGCCAGCAGCACCGGGGACAGGGGGAACACTGAAGCTTTCTTT	CASSTGDRGNTEAFF
TRBJ1-1	NA	TRBV7-3	many	TGTGCCAGCAGCTTCGGAGGTATAACTGAAGCTTTCTTT	CASSFGGITEAFF
TRBJ2-6	NA	TRBV5-1	many	TGTGCCAGCAGCTTTGGAGGGTCTGGGGCCAACGTCCTGACTTTC	CASSFGGSGANVLTF
TRBJ1-2	NA	TRBV11-2	many	TGTGCCAGCAGCTCCGGATGGTCGGGGTTGGGCTACACCTTC	CASSSGWSGLGYTF
TRBJ1-2	TRBD1	TRBV5-1	once	TGCGCCAGCAGCTTGGGGACAGGGATTAACTATGGCTACACCTTC	CASSLGTGINYGYTF
TRBJ2-5	NA	TRBV20-1	many	TGCAGTGCCCCTAGAGAGACCCAGTACTTC	CSAPRETQYF
TRBJ2-7	TRBD2	TRBV4-2	few	TGTGCCAGCAGCCCGGGACTAGGCTGCGAGCAGTACTTC	CASSPGLGCEQYF
TRBJ2-7	NA	TRBV11-2	many	TGTGCCAGCAGACAACCGGGACTCCCGTTCCACGAGCAGTACTTC	CASRQPGLPFHEQYF
TRBJ1-5	TRBD1	TRBV20-1	many	TGCAGTGCTTTAGGACAGGGCAATCAGCCCCAGCATTTT	CSALGQGNQPQHF
TRBJ2-7	NA	TRBV7-2	few	TGTGCCAGCAACATGAGAGGGAACTACGAGCAGTACTTC	CASNMRGNYEQYF
TRBJ1-1	NA	TRBV2	many	TGTGCCAGCAGTGAAGGCCGAACAGGGAACACTGAAGCTTTCTTT	CASSEGRTGNTEAFF
TRBJ2-1	TRBD2	TRBV20-1	many	TGCAGTGCTAGGATGTCCGCGGGGGGGTCCTACAATGAGCAGTTCTTC	CSARMSAGGSYNEQFF
TRBJ1-3	NA	TRBV6-5	many	TGTGCCAGCAGTTACTCGAGGGCGTTCTCTGGAAACACCATATATTTT	CASSYSRAFSGNTIYF
TRBJ1-2	NA	TRBV12-3/TRBV12-4	NA	TGTGCCAGCAGGGATACAGGGAACGAGAGACGGGGCTACACCTTC	CASRDTGNERRGYTF
TRBJ2-1	TRBD2	TRBV12-3/TRBV12-4	many	TGTGCCAGTCGGCGGGAGGGGTACAATGAGCAGTTCTTC	CASRREGYNEQFF
TRBJ2-3	TRBD2	TRBV5-1	NA	TGCGCCAGCAGCCCCAGACTAGCTGCAGATACGCAGTGTTTT	CASSPRLAADTQCF
TRBJ1-1	NA	TRBV30	NA	TGTGCCTGGACGGCGGGGGCGAACACTGAAGCTTTCTTT	CAWTAGANTEAFF